Below, one T cell receptor beta chain is given with its context. Participants spanned ages about 18 to 100 years and resided in about 25 US areas. Participants' own reports of clinical history determined their cohort assignment. Either two negative PCRs, clearance, or symptom resolution qualified Cohort 3 donors as recovered. This specimen comes from a study of blood T cell repertoires in COVID-19. Study in general: T cells, B-cell-depleted T cells, or PBMCs provided the cDNA or gDNA that served as material.

TCRdb's copy holds only in-frame clones and misses some; the assay was immunoSEQ multiplex PCR. The sample contains approximately 300,000 clones, approximately 90% of which appear only once. The sample consisted of PBMCs or T cells enriched from blood (not recorded which). This TCR was sampled from a woman aged 18 to 35 who had recovered from COVID-19.

Here the CDR3 reads CASNRQNNEETQYF. CDR3 DNA: TGTGCCAGCAATCGACAGAATAACGAAGAGACCCAGTACTTC. The V and J genes are TRBV28 and TRBJ2-5; maybe TRBD1 (5 bases). There are 14 residues in the CDR3. V shed 7 bases and J shed 3 bases, with 15 bases lying between them. Looked up from germline, CDR1 is MDHEN and CDR2 is SYDVKM.